Listed here are 20 T cell receptor beta chains from one sample, sequenced in a study of cytomegalovirus exposure and HLA in healthy donors. Use of 60 Vbeta and 13 Jbeta primers characterized the PCR. Some clones are missing from TCRdb's copy, which holds only in-frame ones; the method was immunoSEQ multiplex PCR. Among 140,000 to 150,000 clones listed, roughly 82% were seen once. The source material was PBMCs. The receptors here all came from a man aged 25-45 years in good health and CMV-seronegative.

The chain uses TRBV5-1 and TRBJ1-2; D not resolved. The CDR3 spans 14 residues. The V and J ends lost 6 bases and 4 bases respectively, with 16 bases between them. Germline V CDR1 and CDR2: SGHRS, YFSETQ. The CDR3: CASKEREGTYGYTF. CDR3 DNA sequence: TGCGCCAGCAAGGAGCGGGAGGGTACCTATGGCTACACCTTC.

The chain employs TRBV6-5 and TRBJ1-6; D is perhaps TRBD1 (6 bases). This CDR3 has 14 residues. V shed 8 bases and J shed 9 bases, with 17 bases lying between them. CDR1 is MNHEY and CDR2 is SVGAGI in the germline V gene. The CDR3 reads CASRSGTLGSPLHF. The CDR3, as DNA: TGTGCCAGCCGTTCAGGGACATTGGGTTCACCCCTCCACTTT.

Written as DNA, the CDR3 is TGTGCCAGCCCCCCAGGGGCAGATACGCAGTATTTT. This codes for CASPPGADTQYF. V and J are TRBV5-8 and TRBJ2-3; tentatively, D is TRBD1 (6 bases). V lost 7 bases, J lost 4 bases, and 10 bases lay in between. Germline V CDR1 and CDR2: SGHTS, YDEGEE. CDR3 length equals 12 residues.

Written as DNA, the CDR3 is TGCGCCAGCAGCTCAAAGCGGGGGGGCCTGACAGATACGCAGTATTTT. Residues: CASSSKRGGLTDTQYF. This sequence joins TRBV5-1 and TRBJ2-3; 10 bases fit TRBD2. Germline V lookup: CDR1 SGHRS, CDR2 YFSETQ. The junction had 7 bases not matched to a gene; V was cut back by 3 bases and J by 3 bases. CDR3 length: 16 residues.

The chain's CDR3 is CASRGTAYEQYF. The CDR3 DNA sequence: TGTGCCAGCAGAGGGACAGCCTACGAGCAGTACTTC. The genes are TRBV21-1 and TRBJ2-7; the D segment call TRBD1 is taken from the table without a DNA check. TRBV21-1 is noted as a pseudogene. This CDR3 is built from 12 residues.

V gene TRBV2 combines with J gene TRBJ2-2; D unresolved. Deletions cut 3 bases from V and 10 bases from J, with 12 bases between. The CDR3 length is 13 residues. Germline V gives CDR1 SNHLY, CDR2 FYNNEI. The CDR3 sequence: CASSDEVLAELFF. In DNA, the CDR3 is TGTGCCAGCAGTGACGAGGTCCTCGCGGAGCTGTTTTTT.

V gene TRBV5-5 combines with J gene TRBJ2-2, with a tentative D call TRBD1 (5 bases). V was cut by 0 bases and J by 1 base, with 19 bases left in between. Germline CDR1 reads SGHKS; CDR2 reads YYEKEE (reference sequence). The CDR3 consists of 19 residues. DNA of the CDR3: TGTGCCAGCAGCTTGGAAGGGGAATTGTCAGTGAGGAACACCGGGGAGCTGTTTTTT. Translating gives CASSLEGELSVRNTGELFF.

The chain carries TRBV9 and TRBJ1-1, with D possibly matching TRBD1 (6 bases). V dropped 3 bases and J dropped 1 base, with 10 bases sitting between them. This CDR3 contains 14 residues. Per the germline V gene, CDR1 is SGDLS and CDR2 is YYNGEE. The CDR3 loop reads CASSAGGGNTEAFF. CDR3 DNA sequence: TGTGCCAGCAGCGCGGGAGGGGGGAACACTGAAGCTTTCTTT.

This chain uses TRBV30 with TRBJ2-2, with TRBD1 matching 8 bases. Germline values: CDR1 GTSNPN, CDR2 SVGIG (reference sequence). The length of the CDR3 is 15 residues. With V trimmed by 6 bases and J by 5 bases, 11 bases remained unmatched. CDR3 residues: CACQGAGGQTGELFF. Written as DNA, the CDR3 is TGTGCCTGTCAGGGGGCGGGCGGACAGACCGGGGAGCTGTTTTTT. The full variable domain, with the rest looked up from reference TRBV30 and TRBJ2-2, is SQTIHQWPATLVQPVGSPLSLECTVEGTSNPNLYWYRQAAGRGLQLLFYSVGIGQISSEVPQNLSASRPQDRQFILSSKKLLLSDSGFYLCACQGAGGQTGELFFGEGSRLTVL.

CDR3 nucleotide sequence: TGTGCCAGCAGCTTTTCACTAGCGCAAAACACCGGGGAGCTGTTTTTT. As protein: CASSFSLAQNTGELFF. This sequence joins TRBV11-2 and TRBJ2-2; the match to TRBD2 covers 7 bases. This CDR3 is 16 amino acids long. J was trimmed by 2 bases and V by 3 bases; bases with no gene match: 6. CDR1 is SGHAT and CDR2 is FQNNGV in the germline V gene.

The chain joins TRBV7-9 to TRBJ2-2; 9 bases map to TRBD1. V lost 6 bases, J lost 0 bases, and 14 bases stayed unmatched. The germline V gene has CDR1 SEHNR and CDR2 FQNEAQ (reference sequence). The length of the CDR3 is 19 residues. CDR3 in amino acids: CASRPRPGQGVSNTGELFF. CDR3 DNA: TGTGCCAGCAGGCCCCGACCGGGACAGGGAGTTTCGAACACCGGGGAGCTGTTTTTT.

The J gene is TRBJ1-2, the V gene TRBV6-1; 7 bases are shared with TRBD1. V gave up 10 bases and J gave up 2 bases; unmatched junction bases: 4. The CDR3 contains 12 residues. Per the germline V gene, CDR1 is MNHNS and CDR2 is SASEGT. For the CDR3, the DNA is TGTGCCAACGGACAGGCCAACTATGGCTACACCTTC. Its translation: CANGQANYGYTF.

This clone was picked up a small number of times. One end of the junction fails to match germline, which may point to a read error. V and J are TRBV7-9 and TRBJ2-1; 14 bases agree with TRBD2. This CDR3 spans 15 amino acids. Germline-derived CDR1 and CDR2 are SEHNR and FQNEAQ (reference sequence). The CDR3 DNA reads TGTTCCAGCAGCCCCGGGACTAGCGGGAGCCATGAGCAGTTCTTC. Translated, it gives CSSSPGTSGSHEQFF. The full variable domain, rest sourced from reference TRBV7-9 and TRBJ2-1, is DTGVSQNPRHKITKRGQNVTFRCDPISEHNRLYWYRQTLGQGPEFLTYFQNEAQLEKSRLLSDRFSAERPKGSFSTLEIQRTEQGDSAMYLCSSSPGTSGSHEQFFGPGTRLTVL.

The genes are TRBV30 and TRBJ1-2, with D perhaps matching TRBD1 (6 bases). V lost 3 bases and J 0 bases, leaving 17 bases between the germline ends. Germline CDR1 reads GTSNPN; CDR2 reads SVGIG (reference sequence). This CDR3 has 16 amino acids. The CDR3 DNA reads TGTGCCTGGAGGCCCCAAACAGGGCGAGCTAACTATGGCTACACCTTC. Its protein product is CAWRPQTGRANYGYTF.

The chain uses TRBV19 and TRBJ2-7, with D perhaps matching TRBD2 (6 bases). Germline V gene lookup returns CDR1 LNHDA and CDR2 SQIVND (reference sequence). CDR3 length: 14 amino acids. The V end lost 5 bases, the J end lost 5 bases, and 16 bases lay between the germline ends. CDR3 bases: TGTGCCAGTAGTTCGGGGGACGGGCTTCACGAGCAGTACTTC. Translation gives CASSSGDGLHEQYF.

This clone was found a few times. This sequence joins TRBV28 and TRBJ1-3; D uncertain. CDR3 size: 11 residues. Germline CDR1 reads MDHEN; CDR2 reads SYDVKM. Deletions cut 7 bases from V and 6 bases from J, with 7 bases between. The CDR3 loop reads CASTRENTIYF. As DNA, the CDR3 is TGTGCCAGCACCCGGGAAAACACCATATATTTT.

The chain is built from TRBV5-1 and TRBJ1-2, with TRBD1 matching 7 bases. The CDR3 loop spans 14 amino acids. Germline V gene data show CDR1 as SGHRS and CDR2 as YFSETQ. The ends lost 4 bases at V and 3 bases at J; junction bases unmatched: 6. In nucleotides, the CDR3 is TGCGCCAGCAGCCCAGGGGGAGTTCACTATGGCTACACCTTC. Translation gives CASSPGGVHYGYTF.

This clone came up a few times. The chain joins TRBV28 to TRBJ2-7; 9 bases are a match to TRBD1. V lost 3 bases to trimming and J lost 5 bases; unmatched junction nucleotides: 14. The CDR3 covers 17 residues. Germline V gives CDR1 MDHEN, CDR2 SYDVKM. CDR3 in DNA: TGTGCCAGCAGTTTGCTATTCCCACAGGGGGCGAAGGACGAGCAGTACTTC. Encoded protein: CASSLLFPQGAKDEQYF.

The genes are TRBV2 and TRBJ2-2; 9 bases agree with TRBD2. The CDR3 contains 17 residues. From germline, CDR1 is SNHLY and CDR2 FYNNEI. V trimming: 0 bases; J trimming: 5 bases; junction bases outside the gene matches: 7. The DNA for the CDR3 is TGTGCCAGCAGTGAAGCAGGCGGGGGGGCGGTTACCGGGGAGCTGTTTTTT. It codes for CASSEAGGGAVTGELFF.

CDR3 in amino acids: CASSHSGRGREKLFF. As DNA, the CDR3 is TGTGCCAGCAGCCACTCGGGACGCGGGAGGGAAAAACTGTTTTTT. The chain recombines TRBV7-9 with TRBJ1-4; the D gene is possibly TRBD1 (5 bases). Germline lookup yields CDR1 SEHNR and CDR2 FQNEAQ (reference sequence). The CDR3 has 15 amino acids. Trimming took 5 bases from V and 8 from J, leaving 18 bases between them.